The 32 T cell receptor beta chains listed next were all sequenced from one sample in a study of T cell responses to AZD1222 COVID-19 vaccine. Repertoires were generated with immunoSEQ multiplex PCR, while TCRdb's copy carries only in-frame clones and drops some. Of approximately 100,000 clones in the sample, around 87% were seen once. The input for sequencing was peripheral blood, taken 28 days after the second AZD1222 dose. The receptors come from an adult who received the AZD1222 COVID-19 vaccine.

CDR3 residues: CASLGFQGAGDEQYF. CDR3 DNA sequence: TGTGCCAGTTTGGGGTTCCAGGGGGCTGGTGACGAGCAGTACTTC. This rearrangement joins TRBV6-5 to TRBJ2-7; 8 bases align to TRBD1. In germline, CDR1 is MNHEY, CDR2 SVGAGI. V gave up 9 bases and J gave up 5 bases; unmatched junction bases: 15. This CDR3 region has 15 residues.

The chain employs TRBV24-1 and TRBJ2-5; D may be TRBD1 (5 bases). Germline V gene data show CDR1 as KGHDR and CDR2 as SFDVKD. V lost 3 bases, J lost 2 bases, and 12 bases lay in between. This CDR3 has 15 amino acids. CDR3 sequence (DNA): TGTGCCACCAGTGATCCCCGAACAGGTCAAGAGACCCAGTACTTC. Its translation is CATSDPRTGQETQYF.

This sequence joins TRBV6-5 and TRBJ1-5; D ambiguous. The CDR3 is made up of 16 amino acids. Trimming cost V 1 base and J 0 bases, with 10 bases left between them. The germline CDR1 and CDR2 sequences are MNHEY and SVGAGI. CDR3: CASSYLEAYSNQPQHF. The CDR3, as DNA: TGTGCCAGCAGTTACTTGGAAGCGTATAGCAATCAGCCCCAGCATTTT.

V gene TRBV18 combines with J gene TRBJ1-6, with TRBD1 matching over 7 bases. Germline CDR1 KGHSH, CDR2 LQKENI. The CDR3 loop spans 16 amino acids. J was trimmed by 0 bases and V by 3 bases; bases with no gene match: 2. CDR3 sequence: CASSPGQSSYNSPLHF. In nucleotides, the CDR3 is TGTGCCAGCTCACCGGGACAGAGCTCCTATAATTCACCCCTCCACTTT.

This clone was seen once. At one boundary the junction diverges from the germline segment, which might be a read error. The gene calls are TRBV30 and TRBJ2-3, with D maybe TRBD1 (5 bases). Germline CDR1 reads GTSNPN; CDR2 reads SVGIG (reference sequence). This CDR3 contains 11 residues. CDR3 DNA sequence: TGTGCCTGGAGTGAGACAGCTACGCAGTATTTT. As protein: CAWSETATQYF.

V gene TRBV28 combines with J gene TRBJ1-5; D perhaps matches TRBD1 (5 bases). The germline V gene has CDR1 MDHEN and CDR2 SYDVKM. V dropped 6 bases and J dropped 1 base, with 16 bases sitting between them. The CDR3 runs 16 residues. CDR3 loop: CASRPSGDGSNQPQHF. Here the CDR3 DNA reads TGTGCCAGCAGGCCGTCGGGGGACGGAAGCAATCAGCCCCAGCATTTT.

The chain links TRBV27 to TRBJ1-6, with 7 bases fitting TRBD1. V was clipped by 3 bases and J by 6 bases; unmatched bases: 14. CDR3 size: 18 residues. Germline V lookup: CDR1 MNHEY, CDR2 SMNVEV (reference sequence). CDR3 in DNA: TGTGCCAGCAGTTTCTCCGACCCGACAGGGCAACCTAATTCACCCCTCCACTTT. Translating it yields CASSFSDPTGQPNSPLHF.

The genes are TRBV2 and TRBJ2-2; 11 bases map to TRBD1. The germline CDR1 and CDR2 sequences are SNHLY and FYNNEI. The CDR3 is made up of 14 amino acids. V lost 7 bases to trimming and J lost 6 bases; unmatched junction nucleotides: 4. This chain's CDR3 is CASKPGQGAGELFF. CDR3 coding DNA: TGTGCCAGCAAGCCGGGACAGGGGGCCGGGGAGCTGTTTTTT.

The CDR3 DNA reads TGTGCCAGCAGTGAGCACCTAACAGGGGTTAGGACTGAAGCTTTCTTT. This codes for CASSEHLTGVRTEAFF. The chain links TRBV2 to TRBJ1-1; 7 bases fit TRBD1. Germline trimming cut 3 bases from V and 5 bases from J; bases unmatched to any gene: 12. This CDR3 has 16 residues. Per the germline V gene, CDR1 is SNHLY and CDR2 is FYNNEI. Supplemented by reference TRBV2 and TRBJ1-1, the full variable domain reads EPEVTQTPSHQVTQMGQEVILRCVPISNHLYFYWYRQILGQKVEFLVSFYNNEISEKSEIFDDQFSVERPDGSNFTLKIRSTKLEDSAMYFCASSEHLTGVRTEAFFGQGTRLTVV.

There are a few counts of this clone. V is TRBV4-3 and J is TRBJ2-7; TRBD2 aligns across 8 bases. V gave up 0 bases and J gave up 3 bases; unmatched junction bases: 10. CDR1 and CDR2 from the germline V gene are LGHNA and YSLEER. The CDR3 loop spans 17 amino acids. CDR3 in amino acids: CASSQDVAGGPYYEQYF. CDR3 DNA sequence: TGCGCCAGCAGCCAAGATGTGGCGGGAGGACCCTACTACGAGCAGTACTTC.

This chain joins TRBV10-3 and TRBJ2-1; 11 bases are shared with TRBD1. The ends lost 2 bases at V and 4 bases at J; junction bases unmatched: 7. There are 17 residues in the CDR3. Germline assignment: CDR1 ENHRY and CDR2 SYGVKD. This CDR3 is CAISEITGTGGYNEQFF. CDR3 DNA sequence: TGTGCCATCAGTGAGATAACCGGGACAGGGGGGTACAATGAGCAGTTCTTC.

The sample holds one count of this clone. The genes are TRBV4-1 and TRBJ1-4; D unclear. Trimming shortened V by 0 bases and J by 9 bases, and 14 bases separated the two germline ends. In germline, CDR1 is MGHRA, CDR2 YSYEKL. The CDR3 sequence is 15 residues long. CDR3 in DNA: TGCGCCAGCAGCCAAGATCGGCCGATTGGCCAAAAACTGTTTTTT. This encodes CASSQDRPIGQKLFF.

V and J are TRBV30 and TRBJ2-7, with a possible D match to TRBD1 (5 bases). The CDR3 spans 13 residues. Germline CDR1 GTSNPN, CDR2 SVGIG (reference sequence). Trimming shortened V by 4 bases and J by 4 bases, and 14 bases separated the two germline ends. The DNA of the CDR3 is TGTGCCTGGAAGGCCAGGGCGGATTACGAGCAGTACTTC. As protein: CAWKARADYEQYF.

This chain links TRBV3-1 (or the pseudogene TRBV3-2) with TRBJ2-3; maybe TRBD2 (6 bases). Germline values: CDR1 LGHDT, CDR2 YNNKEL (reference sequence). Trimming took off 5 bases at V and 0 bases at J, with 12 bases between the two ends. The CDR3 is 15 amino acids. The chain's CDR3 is CASSSGGDSTDTQYF. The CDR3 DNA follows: TGTGCCAGCAGCTCCGGCGGGGATAGCACAGATACGCAGTATTTT.

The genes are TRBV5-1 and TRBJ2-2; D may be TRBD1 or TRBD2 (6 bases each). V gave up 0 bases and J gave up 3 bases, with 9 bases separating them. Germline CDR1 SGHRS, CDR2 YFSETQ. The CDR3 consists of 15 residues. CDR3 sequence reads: CASSLGRGDTGELFF. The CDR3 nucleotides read TGCGCCAGCAGCTTGGGAAGGGGGGACACCGGGGAGCTGTTTTTT.

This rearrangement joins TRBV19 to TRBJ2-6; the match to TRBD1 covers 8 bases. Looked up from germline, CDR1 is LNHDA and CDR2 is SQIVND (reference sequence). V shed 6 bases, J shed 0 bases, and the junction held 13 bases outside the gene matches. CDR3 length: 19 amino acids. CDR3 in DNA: TGTGCCAGTAGGACCGGAGCGACAGGGGTGGCCTCTGGGGCCAACGTCCTGACTTTC. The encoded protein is CASRTGATGVASGANVLTF.

The CDR3 coding sequence is TGTGCCAGCATTCCTATCGGAGGTCAGCCCCAGCATTTT. Its translation: CASIPIGGQPQHF. The chain joins TRBV6-5 to TRBJ1-5; D not certain. This CDR3 comprises 13 residues. Germline V gives CDR1 MNHEY, CDR2 SVGAGI. Trimming stripped 7 bases from V and 6 bases from J, with 13 bases between.

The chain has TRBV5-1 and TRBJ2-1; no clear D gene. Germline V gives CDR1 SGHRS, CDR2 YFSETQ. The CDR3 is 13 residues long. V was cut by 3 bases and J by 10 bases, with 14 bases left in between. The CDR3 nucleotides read TGCGCCAGCAGCTCGAAGACGTCTTTCGAGCAGTTCTTC. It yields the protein CASSSKTSFEQFF.

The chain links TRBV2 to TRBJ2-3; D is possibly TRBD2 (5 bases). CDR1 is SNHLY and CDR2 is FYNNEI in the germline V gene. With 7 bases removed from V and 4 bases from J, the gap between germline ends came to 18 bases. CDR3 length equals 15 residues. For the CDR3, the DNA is TGTGCCAGCAACCTACTAGTAACTGGGGCAGATACGCAGTATTTT. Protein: CASNLLVTGADTQYF.

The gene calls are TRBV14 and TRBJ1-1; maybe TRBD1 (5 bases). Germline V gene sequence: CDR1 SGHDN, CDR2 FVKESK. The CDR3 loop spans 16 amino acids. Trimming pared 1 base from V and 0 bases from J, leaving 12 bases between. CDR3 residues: CASSQGFGTLNTEAFF. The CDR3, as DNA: TGTGCCAGCAGCCAAGGGTTCGGGACCCTGAACACTGAAGCTTTCTTT.

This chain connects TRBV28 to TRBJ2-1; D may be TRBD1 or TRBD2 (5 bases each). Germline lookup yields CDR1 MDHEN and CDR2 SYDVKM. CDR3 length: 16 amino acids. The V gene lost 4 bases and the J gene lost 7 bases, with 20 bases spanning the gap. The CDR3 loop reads CASSSPPRDARNEQFF. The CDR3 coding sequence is TGTGCCAGCAGTTCCCCCCCCCGGGACGCAAGAAATGAGCAGTTCTTC.

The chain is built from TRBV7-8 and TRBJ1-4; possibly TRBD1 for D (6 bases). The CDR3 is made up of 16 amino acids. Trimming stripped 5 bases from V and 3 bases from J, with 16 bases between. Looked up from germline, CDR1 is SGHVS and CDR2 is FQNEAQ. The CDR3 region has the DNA TGTGCCAGCAGCCCCAGGGGAGGGGCGCCTAATGAAAAACTGTTTTTT. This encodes CASSPRGGAPNEKLFF.

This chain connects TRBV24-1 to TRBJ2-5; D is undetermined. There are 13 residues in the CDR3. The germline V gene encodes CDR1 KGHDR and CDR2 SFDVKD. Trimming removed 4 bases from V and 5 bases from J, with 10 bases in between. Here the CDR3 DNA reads TGTGCCACCAGTGACTCCTTTCGGGAGACCCAGTACTTC. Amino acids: CATSDSFRETQYF.

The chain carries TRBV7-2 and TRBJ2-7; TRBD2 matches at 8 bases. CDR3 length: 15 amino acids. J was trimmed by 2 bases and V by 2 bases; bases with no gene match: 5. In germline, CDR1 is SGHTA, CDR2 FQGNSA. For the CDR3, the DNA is TGTGCCAGCAGCTTATCAGCGGGAGTCACCTACGAGCAGTACTTC. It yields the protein CASSLSAGVTYEQYF.

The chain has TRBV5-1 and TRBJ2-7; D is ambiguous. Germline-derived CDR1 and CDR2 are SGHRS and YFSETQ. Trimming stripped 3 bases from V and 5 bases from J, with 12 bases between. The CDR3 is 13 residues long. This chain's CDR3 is CASSYQAPDEQYF. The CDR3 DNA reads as TGCGCCAGCAGCTATCAAGCCCCCGACGAGCAGTACTTC.

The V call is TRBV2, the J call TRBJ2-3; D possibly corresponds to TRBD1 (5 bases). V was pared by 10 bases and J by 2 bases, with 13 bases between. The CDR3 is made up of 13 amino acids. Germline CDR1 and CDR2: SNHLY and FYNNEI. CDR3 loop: CATGRQPTDTQYF. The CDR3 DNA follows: TGTGCCACAGGACGACAGCCCACAGATACGCAGTATTTT.

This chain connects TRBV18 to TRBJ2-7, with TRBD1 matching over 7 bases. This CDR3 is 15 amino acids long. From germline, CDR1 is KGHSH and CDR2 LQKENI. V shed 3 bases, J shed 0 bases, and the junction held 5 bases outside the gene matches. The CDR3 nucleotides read TGTGCCAGCTCACCCGGGCAGGGGGTCTCCTACGAGCAGTACTTC. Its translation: CASSPGQGVSYEQYF.

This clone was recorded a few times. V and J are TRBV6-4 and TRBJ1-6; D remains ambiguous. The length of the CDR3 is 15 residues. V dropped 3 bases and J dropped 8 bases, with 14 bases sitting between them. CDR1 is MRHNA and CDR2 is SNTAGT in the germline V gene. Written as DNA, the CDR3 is TGTGCCAGCAGTGAAGGATCTGCACGCGATTCACCCCTCCACTTT. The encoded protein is CASSEGSARDSPLHF.

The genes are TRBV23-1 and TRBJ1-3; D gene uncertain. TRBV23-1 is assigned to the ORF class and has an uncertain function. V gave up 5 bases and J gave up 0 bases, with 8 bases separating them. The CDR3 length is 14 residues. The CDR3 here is CASSGGNSGNTIYF. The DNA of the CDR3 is TGCGCCAGCAGTGGCGGAAACTCTGGAAACACCATATATTTT.

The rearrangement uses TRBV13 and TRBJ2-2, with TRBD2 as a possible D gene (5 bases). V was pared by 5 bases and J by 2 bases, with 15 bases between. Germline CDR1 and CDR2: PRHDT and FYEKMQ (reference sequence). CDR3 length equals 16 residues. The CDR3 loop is CASSLRGSSNTGELFF. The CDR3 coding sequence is TGTGCCAGCAGCCTTCGGGGTAGCAGCAACACCGGGGAGCTGTTTTTT. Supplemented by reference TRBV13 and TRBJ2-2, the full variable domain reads AAGVIQSPRHLIKEKRETATLKCYPIPRHDTVYWYQQGPGQDPQFLISFYEKMQSDKGSIPDRFSAQQFSDYHSELNMSSLELGDSALYFCASSLRGSSNTGELFFGEGSRLTVL.

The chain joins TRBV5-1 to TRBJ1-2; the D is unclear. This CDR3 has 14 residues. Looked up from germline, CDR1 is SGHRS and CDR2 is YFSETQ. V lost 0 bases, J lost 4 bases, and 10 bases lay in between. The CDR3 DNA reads TGCGCCAGCAGCTTGGACCCGTCGGGCTATGGCTACACCTTC. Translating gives CASSLDPSGYGYTF.

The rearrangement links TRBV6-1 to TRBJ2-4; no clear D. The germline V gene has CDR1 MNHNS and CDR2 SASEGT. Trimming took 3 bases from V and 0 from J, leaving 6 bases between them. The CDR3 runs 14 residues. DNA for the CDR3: TGTGCCAGCAGTGAGGGGATAGCCAAAAACATTCAGTACTTC. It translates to CASSEGIAKNIQYF.